The 8 T cell receptor beta chains given below trace back to one sample, sequenced in a study of cytomegalovirus exposure and HLA in healthy donors. Primers included in the PCR were 60 Vbeta and 13 Jbeta primers. Measured with immunoSEQ multiplex PCR; TCRdb has only the in-frame clones, and not every one. The repertoire holds approximately 100,000 clones, with 60% to 70% as singletons. Sequencing was performed on PBMCs. The receptor set was obtained from a man aged 30 to 45 in good health and CMV-seropositive.

This sequence joins TRBV11-2 and TRBJ1-1, with no clear D. The germline gives CDR1 SGHAT, CDR2 FQNNGV. V was shortened by 1 base and J by 0 bases, with 6 bases between the two germline ends. This CDR3 contains 14 residues. The CDR3 here is CASSLAVLNTEAFF. CDR3 DNA sequence: TGTGCCAGCAGCTTAGCGGTTTTGAACACTGAAGCTTTCTTT.

There are a few counts of this clone. This chain connects TRBV5-1 to TRBJ2-2; 13 bases map to TRBD2. Looked up from germline, CDR1 is SGHRS and CDR2 is YFSETQ. With V trimmed by 3 bases and J by 6 bases, 2 bases remained unmatched. The CDR3 totals 15 residues. CDR3 DNA sequence: TGCGCCAGCAGCTCGGGACTAGCGGGGTCCGGGGAGCTGTTTTTT. Amino acid sequence: CASSSGLAGSGELFF.

This clone appeared a few times. The chain carries TRBV4-2 and TRBJ2-7; 9 nucleotides align to TRBD2. The CDR3 spans 17 residues. In germline, CDR1 is LGHNA, CDR2 YNFKEQ. The V segment lost 0 bases and the J segment 1 base; nucleotides outside the gene matches: 7. CDR3 sequence reads: CASSQEGGRGGSYEQYF. The CDR3 region has the DNA TGTGCCAGCAGCCAAGAGGGAGGGCGGGGGGGGTCCTACGAGCAGTACTTC.

This chain uses TRBV10-3 with TRBJ2-3; perhaps TRBD2 as D (6 bases). Germline V gives CDR1 ENHRY, CDR2 SYGVKD. Trimming cost V 7 bases and J 2 bases, with 10 bases left between them. The CDR3 sequence is 13 residues long. CDR3 sequence reads: CAIMAGFTDTQYF. CDR3 sequence (DNA): TGTGCCATCATGGCGGGGTTCACAGATACGCAGTATTTT.

The V gene is TRBV6-5, the J gene TRBJ1-2; TRBD1 agrees at 7 bases. Looked up from germline, CDR1 is MNHEY and CDR2 is SVGAGI. V lost 7 bases and J lost 3; bases outside the gene matches: 11. The CDR3 runs 15 residues. The CDR3 reads CASNPEGAGHYGYTF. In nucleotides, the CDR3 is TGTGCCAGCAATCCAGAGGGGGCGGGACACTATGGCTACACCTTC.

Only a few counts were recorded for this clone. The rearrangement uses TRBV5-1 and TRBJ2-3; the match to TRBD2 covers 7 bases. The germline CDR1 and CDR2 sequences are SGHRS and YFSETQ. This CDR3 has 13 residues. V shed 2 bases, J shed 4 bases, and the junction held 1 base outside the gene matches. For the CDR3, the DNA is TGCGCCAGCAGCTTAGCGGGGCCAGATACGCAGTATTTT. Protein sequence: CASSLAGPDTQYF.

The chain joins TRBV5-1 to TRBJ1-5, with TRBD1 identical over 9 bases. The V and J ends lost 0 bases and 7 bases, in that order; junction bases with no gene match: 5. Germline V gives CDR1 SGHRS, CDR2 YFSETQ. CDR3 length: 15 amino acids. The CDR3, as DNA: TGCGCCAGCAGCTTGGGGGGACAGGGAACACAGCCCCAGCATTTT. This sequence encodes CASSLGGQGTQPQHF.

This CDR3 is CASSLAGTTDTQYF. DNA for the CDR3: TGCGCCAGCAGCTTAGCGGGGACCACAGATACGCAGTATTTT. V gene TRBV5-1 combines with J gene TRBJ2-3; 7 bases align to TRBD2. The CDR3 loop spans 14 amino acids. J gave up 2 bases and V 2 bases, and 2 bases lay outside the gene matches. CDR1 is SGHRS and CDR2 is YFSETQ in the germline V gene.